Sequencing of this T cell receptor (beta chain) was carried out in a study of T cells in Graves' hyperthyroidism and ophthalmopathy. Broader study findings: Blood also held most thyroid clonotypes expanded beyond 0.001.

It was RNA transcripts that yielded the amplified TCR beta CDR3 regions. The HTBI set primed first-round TCR CDR3 RT-PCR. TCRdb reprocessed the multiplex PCR reads via MiXCR and lists one record per CDR3 protein. Among hundreds of thousands of distinct CDR3 sequences listed, 38% were seen once. In regard to this clonotype: Its target is unknown. This clone may be a read error of a much larger clone one base away.

CDR3 length equals 13 residues. The ends were cut back, 5 bases at V and 6 bases at J, with 13 bases in the middle. The V gene's germline CDR1 is SGHAT and CDR2 FQNNGV. The sequence derives from a young man with Graves' hyperthyroidism. The genes are TRBV11-2 and TRBJ1-2, with D possibly matching TRBD1 (5 bases). The material sequenced was blood. CDR3 amino acids: CASSLRGINGYTF. The CDR3 region has the DNA TGTGCCAGCAGCCTTCGGGGGATCAATGGCTACACCTTC.